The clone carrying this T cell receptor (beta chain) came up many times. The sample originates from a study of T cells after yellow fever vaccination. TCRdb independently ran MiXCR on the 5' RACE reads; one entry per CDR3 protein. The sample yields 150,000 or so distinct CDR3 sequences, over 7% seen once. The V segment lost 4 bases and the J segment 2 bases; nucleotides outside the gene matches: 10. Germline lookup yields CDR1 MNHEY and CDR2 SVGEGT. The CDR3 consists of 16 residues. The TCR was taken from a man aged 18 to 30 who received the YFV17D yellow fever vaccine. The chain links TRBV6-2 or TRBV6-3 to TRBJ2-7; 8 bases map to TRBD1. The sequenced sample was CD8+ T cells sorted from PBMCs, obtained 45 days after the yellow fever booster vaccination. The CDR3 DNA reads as TGTGCCAGCAGTTTGCTTCGTGGACAGGGAACCTACGAGCAGTACTTC. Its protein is CASSLLRGQGTYEQYF.